Following are 15 T cell receptor beta chains from one sample sequenced in a study of cytotoxic CD8 clonotypes in ibrutinib-treated CLL. Clones were sequenced by immunoSEQ multiplex PCR, and TCRdb holds only the in-frame ones, with some missing. Of tens of thousands of clones listed, around half are singletons. Sequenced material: PBMCs, taken after 12 months of ibrutinib treatment. These receptors were collected from a human donor with chronic lymphocytic leukemia.

The chain recombines TRBV11-2 with TRBJ1-4, with a tentative D call TRBD1 (5 bases). Germline V gives CDR1 SGHAT, CDR2 FQNNGV. This CDR3 contains 16 residues. The V gene lost 6 bases and the J gene lost 5 bases, with 19 bases spanning the gap. The CDR3 reads CASRIGRGRRNEKLFF. The CDR3 nucleotides are TGTGCCAGCAGGATAGGGCGGGGACGGCGAAATGAAAAACTGTTTTTT.

The V gene is TRBV7-8, the J gene TRBJ2-7, with D maybe TRBD1 (6 bases). The CDR3 length is 16 residues. Trimming left V 5 bases short and J 4 bases short, with 21 bases between. From germline, CDR1 is SGHVS and CDR2 FQNEAQ. The CDR3: CASSDRAPQGVYEQYF. The CDR3 region has the DNA TGTGCCAGCAGCGATAGGGCCCCACAGGGAGTTTACGAGCAGTACTTC.

The chain couples TRBV2 to TRBJ1-2, with no clear D. Germline CDR1 is SNHLY and CDR2 is FYNNEI. The V and J ends lost 2 bases and 2 bases respectively, with 9 bases between them. The CDR3 runs to 14 residues. The CDR3 loop reads CASSETGSNYGYTF. The CDR3 DNA sequence: TGTGCCAGCAGTGAAACGGGCTCAAACTATGGCTACACCTTC. Drawing the rest from reference TRBV2 and TRBJ1-2, the complete variable domain is EPEVTQTPSHQVTQMGQEVILRCVPISNHLYFYWYRQILGQKVEFLVSFYNNEISEKSEIFDDQFSVERPDGSNFTLKIRSTKLEDSAMYFCASSETGSNYGYTFGSGTRLTVV.

This chain links TRBV5-5 with TRBJ2-5, with TRBD2 matching over 7 bases. This CDR3 is 15 amino acids long. Germline CDR1 and CDR2: SGHKS and YYEKEE (reference sequence). V trimming: 4 bases; J trimming: 1 base; junction bases outside the gene matches: 7. The CDR3 DNA follows: TGTGCCAGCAGCCACCCCACTAGCGCCCAAGAGACCCAGTACTTC. Its protein product is CASSHPTSAQETQYF.

The chain uses TRBV5-6 and TRBJ1-4; TRBD1 is a possible D gene (6 bases). The CDR3 sequence is 17 residues long. Germline loops: CDR1 SGHDT, CDR2 YYEEEE. Trimming took off 6 bases at V and 2 bases at J, with 20 bases between the two ends. As DNA, the CDR3 is TGTGCCAGCACTTCCCTACTGGTTGGGGGCACTAATGAAAAACTGTTTTTT. Its translation is CASTSLLVGGTNEKLFF.

The chain links TRBV28 to TRBJ1-2; D is unresolved. Germline loops: CDR1 MDHEN, CDR2 SYDVKM. This CDR3 has 13 residues. The ends were cut back, 6 bases at V and 5 bases at J, with 13 bases in the middle. This CDR3 is CASRQTRRYGYTF. The CDR3 nucleotides read TGTGCCAGCAGGCAAACCAGAAGATATGGCTACACCTTC.

V usage is TRBV7-2 and J usage is TRBJ2-1, with D possibly TRBD1 on 6 matching bases. The CDR3 is 14 residues long. Germline V CDR1 and CDR2: SGHTA, FQGNSA. The germline V and J ends were trimmed by 5 bases and 1 base, with 9 bases remaining between them. CDR3 amino acids: CASSATGSYNEQFF. The CDR3 DNA sequence: TGTGCCAGCAGCGCGACAGGATCCTACAATGAGCAGTTCTTC.

The chain combines TRBV7-9 with TRBJ1-2, with 8 bases fitting TRBD1. J gave up 7 bases and V 1 base, and 8 bases lay outside the gene matches. Germline lookup yields CDR1 SEHNR and CDR2 FQNEAQ (reference sequence). The CDR3 consists of 15 residues. The CDR3 DNA follows: TGTGCCAGCAGCTTAGTTTCGGCAGGGGGCTTTGGCTACACCTTC. The encoded protein is CASSLVSAGGFGYTF.

The count of this clone is one. This chain uses TRBV30 with TRBJ2-1, with D possibly being TRBD1 or TRBD2 (6 bases each). The CDR3 has 12 amino acids. CDR1 and CDR2 from the germline V gene are GTSNPN and SVGIG (reference sequence). The germline V and J ends were trimmed by 0 bases and 11 bases, with 11 bases remaining between them. The CDR3 DNA sequence: TGTGCCTGGAGTGTACGAGGGGGGAAGCAGTTCTTC. This sequence encodes CAWSVRGGKQFF.

This clone appeared once. This chain joins TRBV28 and TRBJ1-4; TRBD1 matches 7 bases. The CDR3 runs 14 residues. Unmatched junction bases numbered 8, after V lost 5 bases and J lost 8 bases. The germline gives CDR1 MDHEN, CDR2 SYDVKM. CDR3 DNA sequence: TGTGCCAGCAGTCCAGACAGGGTGGGGGAAAAACTGTTTTTT. This encodes CASSPDRVGEKLFF.

The genes are TRBV10-3 and TRBJ2-1; 8 bases match TRBD1. The CDR3 has 16 residues. The ends lost 1 base at V and 6 bases at J; junction bases unmatched: 8. CDR1 is ENHRY and CDR2 is SYGVKD in the germline V gene. CDR3 in DNA: TGTGCCATCAGTGAGTTCGGACAGGGCTATTCCAATGAGCAGTTCTTC. It yields the protein CAISEFGQGYSNEQFF.

The V and J genes are TRBV19 and TRBJ2-1; TRBD1 aligns across 8 bases. V lost 8 bases to trimming and J lost 6 bases; unmatched junction nucleotides: 9. There are 14 residues in the CDR3. Germline V CDR1 and CDR2: LNHDA, SQIVND (reference sequence). The CDR3 DNA reads TGTGCCAGTGATAAAGGACAGGGCGGCAATGAGCAGTTCTTC. It is translated as CASDKGQGGNEQFF.

The chain combines TRBV21-1 with TRBJ2-7; the listed D gene, TRBD2, was not tested against the DNA. TRBV21-1 is a known pseudogene. This CDR3 region has 22 residues. In nucleotides, the CDR3 is TGTGCCAGCAGCGGCGACGATAGGGGGGCAGGACTAGGCGGGAGACGCTCCTACGAGCAGTACTTC. Amino acids: CASSGDDRGAGLGGRRSYEQYF.

This sequence joins TRBV5-6 and TRBJ2-7, with D maybe TRBD1 (6 bases). V gave up 2 bases and J gave up 6 bases, with 12 bases separating them. In germline, CDR1 is SGHDT, CDR2 YYEEEE. CDR3 length: 13 amino acids. CDR3 coding DNA: TGTGCCAGCAGCTTTTCCGGGACAATCGAGCAGTACTTC. Protein sequence: CASSFSGTIEQYF.

This clone was found a few times. The chain combines TRBV12-5 with TRBJ1-2; D call uncertain. The CDR3 has 14 amino acids. Trimming pared 5 bases from V and 4 bases from J, leaving 14 bases between. CDR1 and CDR2 from the germline V gene are LGHNT and FRNRAP. CDR3 residues: CASGPAADGYGYTF. The CDR3 region has the DNA TGTGCTAGTGGTCCCGCGGCAGATGGCTATGGCTACACCTTC.